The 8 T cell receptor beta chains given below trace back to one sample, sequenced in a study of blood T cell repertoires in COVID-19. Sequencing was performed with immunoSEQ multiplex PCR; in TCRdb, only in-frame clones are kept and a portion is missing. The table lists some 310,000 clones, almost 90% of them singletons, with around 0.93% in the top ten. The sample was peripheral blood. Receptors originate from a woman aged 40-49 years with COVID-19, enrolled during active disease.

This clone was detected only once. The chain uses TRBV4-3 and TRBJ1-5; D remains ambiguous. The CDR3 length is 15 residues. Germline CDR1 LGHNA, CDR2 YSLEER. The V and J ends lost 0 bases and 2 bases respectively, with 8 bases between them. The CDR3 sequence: CASSQDTGGNQPQHF. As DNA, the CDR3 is TGCGCCAGCAGCCAAGACACGGGTGGCAATCAGCCCCAGCATTTT.

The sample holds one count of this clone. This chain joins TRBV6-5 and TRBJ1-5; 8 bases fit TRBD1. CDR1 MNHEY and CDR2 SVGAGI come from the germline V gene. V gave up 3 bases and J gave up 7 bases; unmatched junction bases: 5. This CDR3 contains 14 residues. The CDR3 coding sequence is TGTGCCAGCAGTTATTCGGACAGGGCCCAGCCCCAGCATTTT. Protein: CASSYSDRAQPQHF.

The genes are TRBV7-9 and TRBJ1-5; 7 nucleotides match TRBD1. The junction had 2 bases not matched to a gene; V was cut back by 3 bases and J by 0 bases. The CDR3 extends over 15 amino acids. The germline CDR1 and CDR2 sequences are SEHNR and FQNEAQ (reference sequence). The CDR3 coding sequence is TGTGCCAGCAGCTTGACAGGGAATAGCAATCAGCCCCAGCATTTT. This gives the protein CASSLTGNSNQPQHF.

CDR3 nucleotides: TGTGCCAGCATTCCAACAGGGATCTACAATGAGCAGTTCTTC. Its translation is CASIPTGIYNEQFF. The chain recombines TRBV28 with TRBJ2-1, with D possibly matching TRBD1 (6 bases). V dropped 7 bases and J dropped 3 bases, with 13 bases sitting between them. In germline, CDR1 is MDHEN, CDR2 SYDVKM. The length of the CDR3 is 14 residues.

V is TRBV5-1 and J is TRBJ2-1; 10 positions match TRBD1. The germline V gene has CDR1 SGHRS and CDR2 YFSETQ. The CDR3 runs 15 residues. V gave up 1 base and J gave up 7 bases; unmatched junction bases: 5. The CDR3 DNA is TGCGCCAGCAGCTTGTTCGGACAGGGGGAAAATGAGCAGTTCTTC. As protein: CASSLFGQGENEQFF.

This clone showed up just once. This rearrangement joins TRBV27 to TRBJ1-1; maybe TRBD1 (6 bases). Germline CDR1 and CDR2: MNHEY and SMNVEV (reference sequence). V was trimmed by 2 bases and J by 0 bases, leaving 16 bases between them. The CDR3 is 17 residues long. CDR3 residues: CASSLSGGGVMNTEAFF. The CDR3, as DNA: TGTGCCAGCAGTTTAAGTGGGGGCGGAGTAATGAACACTGAAGCTTTCTTT.

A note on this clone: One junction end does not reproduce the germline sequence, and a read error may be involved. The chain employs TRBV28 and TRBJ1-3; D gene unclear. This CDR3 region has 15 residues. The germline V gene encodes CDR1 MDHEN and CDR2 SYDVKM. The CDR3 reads CAGRLDGRAGNTIYF. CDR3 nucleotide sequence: TGTGCCGGCAGGTTGGACGGGAGGGCGGGAAACACCATATATTTT.

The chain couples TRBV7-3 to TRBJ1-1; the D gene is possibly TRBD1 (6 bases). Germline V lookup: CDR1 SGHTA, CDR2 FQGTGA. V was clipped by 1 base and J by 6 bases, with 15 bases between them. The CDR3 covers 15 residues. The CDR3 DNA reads TGTGCCAGCAGCTTAAAGCCCAGGGGCGCCCCTGAAGCTTTCTTT. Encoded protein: CASSLKPRGAPEAFF.